Below, 22 T cell receptor beta chains from the same sample are listed, as sequenced in a study of T cell clonotyping in hematopoietic cell transplantation. Method: immunoSEQ multiplex PCR; TCRdb's copy keeps in-frame clones and lacks some. The sample carries over 7,000 clones, about four fifths recorded once. Sequencing used peripheral blood mononuclear cells, obtained 180 days after allogeneic stem cell transplant. The origin of the receptors is a female patient aged 50-59 years who had an allogeneic stem cell transplant from an unrelated donor, so the T cells may come from the graft donor. Some clones in this sample may be carry-over from other donors' samples.

The CDR3 sequence: CASWTSGLDEQFF. In DNA form, the CDR3 reads TGTGCCAGCTGGACTAGCGGGCTTGATGAGCAGTTCTTC. The chain couples TRBV5-5 to TRBJ2-1; 11 positions match TRBD2. The CDR3 is made up of 13 amino acids. J lost 8 bases, V lost 7 bases, and 5 bases had no gene match. Germline-derived CDR1 and CDR2 are SGHKS and YYEKEE (reference sequence). Drawing the rest from reference TRBV5-5 and TRBJ2-1, the complete variable domain is DAGVTQSPTHLIKTRGQQVTLRCSPISGHKSVSWYQQVLGQGPQFIFQYYEKEERGRGNFPDRFSARQFPNYSSELNVNALLLGDSALYLCASWTSGLDEQFFGPGTRLTVL.

The chain carries TRBV30 and TRBJ2-7; possible D gene TRBD1, 6 bases. V shed 2 bases and J shed 6 bases, with 14 bases lying between them. Germline V lookup: CDR1 GTSNPN, CDR2 SVGIG (reference sequence). The CDR3 has 13 residues. The CDR3 is CAWSYREDGEQYF. In nucleotides, the CDR3 is TGTGCCTGGAGTTACAGGGAAGACGGCGAGCAGTACTTC.

V and J are TRBV11-2 and TRBJ2-3, with a possible D match to TRBD2 (7 bases). Germline V gene lookup returns CDR1 SGHAT and CDR2 FQNNGV. This CDR3 comprises 15 residues. V lost 3 bases and J 2 bases, leaving 12 bases between the germline ends. DNA for the CDR3: TGTGCCAGCAGCTTGGGGGGGACATACACAGATACGCAGTATTTT. This sequence encodes CASSLGGTYTDTQYF.

The chain has TRBV27 and TRBJ2-7; unclear D gene. The CDR3 runs to 15 residues. Trimming stripped 2 bases from V and 4 bases from J, with 15 bases between. Germline assignment: CDR1 MNHEY and CDR2 SMNVEV (reference sequence). The CDR3 region is CASSLVAHKPYEQYF. CDR3 coding DNA: TGTGCCAGCAGTTTAGTCGCTCACAAGCCTTACGAGCAGTACTTC.

This clone came up a few times. The chain recombines TRBV5-1 with TRBJ1-3; tentative D call: TRBD1 (5 bases). This CDR3 comprises 16 residues. CDR1 and CDR2 from the germline V gene are SGHRS and YFSETQ. The V end lost 0 bases, the J end lost 0 bases, and 10 bases lay between the germline ends. CDR3: CASSLGGPSSGNTIYF. The CDR3, as DNA: TGCGCCAGCAGCTTGGGGGGCCCCAGCTCTGGAAACACCATATATTTT.

This chain joins TRBV19 and TRBJ2-1; 7 bases align to TRBD2. V was pared by 10 bases and J by 0 bases, with 9 bases of the junction left unmatched. The CDR3 contains 15 residues. Germline-derived CDR1 and CDR2 are LNHDA and SQIVND (reference sequence). The CDR3 region is CANVGGCSSYNEQFF. CDR3 in DNA: TGTGCCAACGTGGGGGGGTGCAGCTCCTACAATGAGCAGTTCTTC.

The V call is TRBV9, the J call TRBJ1-1, with D possibly matching TRBD1 (6 bases). This CDR3 has 15 residues. Trimming removed 4 bases at V and 1 base at J, with 14 bases between. Germline CDR1 reads SGDLS; CDR2 reads YYNGEE. The CDR3 reads CASSRPGHSNTEAFF. In nucleotides, the CDR3 is TGTGCCAGCAGCAGACCGGGACACTCGAACACTGAAGCTTTCTTT.

The chain combines TRBV14 with TRBJ2-7; 10 nucleotides align to TRBD1. Germline CDR1 SGHDN, CDR2 FVKESK. V shed 4 bases, J shed 3 bases, and the junction held 12 bases outside the gene matches. The CDR3 is made up of 17 amino acids. The CDR3 DNA reads as TGTGCCAGCAGCCCCCGGGACAGGGGACCTTTGTTCTACGAGCAGTACTTC. This encodes CASSPRDRGPLFYEQYF.

In this sample, this clone turned up a few times. The chain links TRBV19 to TRBJ1-4, with D unclear. The V gene's germline CDR1 is LNHDA and CDR2 SQIVND (reference sequence). The CDR3 length is 13 residues. Trimming removed 7 bases from V and 8 bases from J, with 14 bases in between. The CDR3 here is CASNTFVSEKLFF. CDR3 bases: TGTGCCAGTAATACCTTCGTGAGCGAAAAACTGTTTTTT.

This clone was recorded a few times. This sequence joins TRBV19 and TRBJ1-1; TRBD1 might be the D (5 bases). Germline V gene data show CDR1 as LNHDA and CDR2 as SQIVND (reference sequence). This CDR3 region has 15 residues. V lost 9 bases and J 7 bases, leaving 24 bases between the germline ends. CDR3 DNA sequence: TGTGCCAGCTCGAGAACTAGGGTCAGGGATGGTGAAGCTTTCTTT. Translation: CASSRTRVRDGEAFF.

This chain uses TRBV5-1 with TRBJ2-7; 9 bases agree with TRBD1. CDR1 SGHRS and CDR2 YFSETQ come from the germline V gene. The V gene end was trimmed by 3 bases and the J gene end by 2 bases; junction bases not matched to a gene: 6. CDR3 length equals 15 residues. The CDR3 nucleotides are TGCGCCAGCAGCTCAGGACAGGGGATCCCCTACGAGCAGTACTTC. Translated, it gives CASSSGQGIPYEQYF.

V is TRBV5-1 and J is TRBJ2-7; 9 positions agree with TRBD1. CDR3 length: 15 residues. Per the germline V gene, CDR1 is SGHRS and CDR2 is YFSETQ. With V trimmed by 6 bases and J by 3 bases, 10 bases remained unmatched. The CDR3: CASTVTPGQGYEQYF. The CDR3 DNA reads as TGCGCCAGCACCGTCACGCCGGGACAGGGCTACGAGCAGTACTTC. The whole variable domain, remainder taken from reference TRBV5-1 and TRBJ2-7, is KAGVTQTPRYLIKTRGQQVTLSCSPISGHRSVSWYQQTPGQGLQFLFEYFSETQRNKGNFPGRFSGRQFSNSRSEMNVSTLELGDSALYLCASTVTPGQGYEQYFGPGTRLTVT.

The rearrangement links TRBV5-1 to TRBJ1-1; D is uncertain. This CDR3 has 13 amino acids. Deletions cut 5 bases from V and 4 bases from J, with 12 bases between. Germline CDR1 and CDR2: SGHRS and YFSETQ. CDR3 residues: CASSPTVATEAFF. DNA of the CDR3: TGCGCCAGCAGTCCTACAGTGGCCACTGAAGCTTTCTTT.

J is TRBJ1-1 and V is TRBV6-4; tentative D call: TRBD1 (5 bases). Deletions cut 4 bases from V and 7 bases from J, with 22 bases between. The CDR3 spans 16 residues. Germline V CDR1 and CDR2: MRHNA, SNTAGT. CDR3: CASSASFGAGVIEAFF. For the CDR3, the DNA is TGTGCCAGCAGTGCGAGTTTTGGGGCTGGGGTGATTGAAGCTTTCTTT.

This clone was detected once. V usage is TRBV5-5 and J usage is TRBJ1-6, with 7 bases fitting TRBD1. Germline V CDR1 and CDR2: SGHKS, YYEKEE (reference sequence). There are 17 residues in the CDR3. V dropped 0 bases and J dropped 8; count of bases not matched to a gene: 11. Written as DNA, the CDR3 is TGTGCCAGCAGCTTGGGCCCGACAGGGTCGGTGGATTCACCCCTCCACTTT. Translated, it gives CASSLGPTGSVDSPLHF.

CDR3 loop: CASQGRNYGYTF. The CDR3 nucleotides are TGTGCCAGCCAGGGGCGTAACTATGGCTACACCTTC. The chain employs TRBV19 and TRBJ1-2; a possible D gene is TRBD1 (6 bases). CDR1 is LNHDA, CDR2 SQIVND, per germline (reference sequence). This CDR3 region has 12 residues. Between the trimmed V and J ends, which lost 9 bases and 1 base, there was a span of 9 bases.

This chain uses TRBV9 with TRBJ1-1; D unresolved. The V end was cut by 0 bases, the J end by 7 bases, with 10 bases between. The CDR3 totals 13 residues. Germline assignment: CDR1 SGDLS and CDR2 YYNGEE. The CDR3 is CASSVAFVGEAFF. The CDR3 DNA reads TGTGCCAGCAGCGTAGCATTCGTTGGTGAAGCTTTCTTT.

J is TRBJ1-2 and V is TRBV11-3; a weak D match, TRBD1 (6 bases). This CDR3 contains 14 residues. Germline assignment: CDR1 SGHNT and CDR2 YENEEA. Trimming pared 1 base from V and 6 bases from J, leaving 12 bases between. The DNA for the CDR3 is TGTGCCAGCAGCTTAGCGGGGGCACGGGATGGCTACACCTTC. Protein sequence: CASSLAGARDGYTF.

The chain employs TRBV25-1 and TRBJ2-2, with TRBD2 as a possible D gene (5 bases). Per germline, CDR1 MGHDK and CDR2 SYGVNS. V lost 2 bases, J lost 3 bases, and 10 bases lay in between. CDR3 length: 15 amino acids. CDR3 in amino acids: CASSEQTADTGELFF. CDR3 bases: TGTGCCAGCAGTGAACAAACAGCGGACACCGGGGAGCTGTTTTTT.

The V and J genes are TRBV19 and TRBJ2-5; no clear D gene. The V gene's germline CDR1 is LNHDA and CDR2 SQIVND (reference sequence). Between the trimmed V and J ends, which lost 5 bases and 4 bases, there was a span of 17 bases. This CDR3 region has 15 residues. CDR3 in DNA: TGTGCCAGTAGTCTCTGGTCCCATGGAGCAGAGACCCAGTACTTC. Translation gives CASSLWSHGAETQYF.

V gene TRBV7-9 combines with J gene TRBJ1-2; D uncertain. V was pared by 2 bases and J by 13 bases, with 2 bases between. Germline-derived CDR1 and CDR2 are SEHNR and FQNEAQ (reference sequence). The CDR3 spans 8 residues. The CDR3 nucleotides are TGTGCCAGCAGCTTAACCACCTTC. Protein product: CASSLTTF.

A word on this clone: The conserved phenylalanine or tryptophan is not found at the CDR3 terminus, so this likely reflects a read error. This sequence joins TRBV30 and TRBJ2-7, with 7 bases fitting TRBD1. Unmatched junction bases numbered 5, after V lost 1 base and J lost 5 bases. The germline V gene encodes CDR1 GTSNPN and CDR2 SVGIG (reference sequence). This CDR3 has 13 amino acids. CDR3 loop: CAWSETGFHEQYL. The CDR3 DNA follows: TGTGCCTGGAGTGAGACAGGGTTCCACGAGCAGTACCTC.